Reported below is one T cell receptor (beta chain). Its antigen is not known. Carrying UMI labels, the TRB cDNA libraries were prepared through 5' RACE. For each CDR3 protein, TCRdb gives one entry from its re-call of the 5' RACE reads, without DNA. This sample's clone table lists more than 45,000 distinct CDR3 sequences. Germline CDR1 and CDR2: DFQATT and SNEGSKA (reference sequence). The CDR3 has 19 amino acids. This specimen comes from a study of CXCR3-negative and CXCR3-positive naive CD8 T cells. Study in general: Collectively, the libraries yielded about 140 million TRB reads in total, at about 1.5 +/- 0.3 million per library.

Study-level points and caveats: Whereas memory cells differed, naive CXCR3-negative and CXCR3-positive cells shared similar TRBV-TRBJ usage. Naive subsets had comparable surface CD5; TCR strength was inferred from TRB CDR3 properties.

The sample comprised memory CD8+ T cells from blood. The source is a human donor in good health. Some clones in this sample may be carry-over from other donors' samples. V gene TRBV20-1 combines with J gene TRBJ2-1; TCRdb names TRBD2, which stays unverified in the absence of DNA. The chain's CDR3 is CSARVSYFSGGGSYNEQFF.